This entry concerns a single TCR beta chain. Its antigen is as yet unknown. These data are taken from a study of blood T cells in healthy people across ages. Primers used in a second PCR of roughly 6 to 11 cycles were a sample-barcoded 5' primer and a J-beta primer mix. TCRdb re-analysed the 5' RACE reads in MiXCR, keeping a single row per CDR3 protein. The table shows some 640,000 distinct CDR3 sequences, with roughly 49% occurring only once. From germline, CDR1 is DFQATT and CDR2 SNEGSKA (reference sequence). The length of the CDR3 is 13 residues. V was pared by 6 bases and J by 5 bases, with 9 bases of the junction left unmatched. Each donor's blood draw was around 9.2 milliliters of peripheral blood. Overall study findings and caveats: PBMCs left unsorted prevented a conclusive naive versus antigen-experienced comparison. Roughly linearly, TCR beta diversity per million T cells fell as age increased.

The receptor comes from a woman in her sixties in good health. The specimen sequenced was blood. The rearrangement uses TRBV20-1 and TRBJ1-1; 7 bases line up with TRBD1. Here the CDR3 DNA reads TGCAGTGCGAGATTACAGGGGTCGACTGAAGCTTTCTTT. It yields the protein CSARLQGSTEAFF.